This passage covers 3 T cell receptor beta chains from one sample sequenced in a study of blood T cell repertoires in COVID-19. The assay was immunoSEQ multiplex PCR, and TCRdb's table has in-frame clones only and misses some. Among around 200,000 clones listed, more than 70% were seen once. The sample was peripheral blood. The receptors shown here come from a middle-aged man with active or convalescent COVID-19.

This clone was observed a few times. The chain couples TRBV11-2 to TRBJ1-3, with D possibly TRBD1 on 5 matching bases. Germline V gives CDR1 SGHAT, CDR2 FQNNGV. The CDR3 has 12 residues. Trimming took 3 bases from V and 8 from J, leaving 8 bases between them. This CDR3 reads CASSFLQDTIYF. In nucleotides, the CDR3 is TGTGCCAGCAGCTTCCTACAGGACACCATATATTTT.

V is TRBV2 and J is TRBJ1-2; possibly TRBD1 for D (5 bases). In germline, CDR1 is SNHLY, CDR2 FYNNEI. Trimming pared 4 bases from V and 5 bases from J, leaving 14 bases between. This CDR3 has 14 residues. As DNA, the CDR3 is TGTGCCAGCAGTGGGGGCCGACACCCTTATGGCTACACCTTC. It is translated as CASSGGRHPYGYTF.

The genes are TRBV6-6 and TRBJ2-2; D ambiguous. CDR1 is MNHNY, CDR2 SVGAGI, per germline (reference sequence). This CDR3 is built from 13 residues. V dropped 4 bases and J dropped 8 bases, with 11 bases sitting between them. CDR3 sequence (DNA): TGTGCCAGCAGTTCCCGACTTGGAGGGGAGCTGTTTTTT. It codes for CASSSRLGGELFF.